This TCR beta chain was identified in a study of blood T cell repertoires in COVID-19. About the study: Samples representing acute and convalescent COVID-19 were sourced from the United States, Italy and Spain.

Unmatched junction bases numbered 8, after V lost 6 bases and J lost 7 bases. This CDR3 comprises 13 residues. Germline V CDR1 and CDR2: KGHSH, LQKENI. Cohort allocation depended upon clinical history that participants reported. Two consecutive negative NP/OP PCR tests, clearance, or resolved symptoms defined Cohort 3 recovery. Clones were read by immunoSEQ multiplex PCR, and TCRdb kept only the in-frame ones, dropping some. Of 250,000 to 350,000 clones in the sample, roughly 90% are singletons; the top ten hold approximately 1.2%. Sequencing was performed on PBMCs or T cells enriched from blood (not recorded which). This TCR came from a woman in her twenties or thirties who had recovered from COVID-19. This chain links TRBV18 with TRBJ1-1, with 7 bases identical to TRBD1. The CDR3 region has the DNA TGTGCCAGCTCCCAAAGCCGGGACAGTGAAGCTTTCTTT. Translated: CASSQSRDSEAFF. The full variable domain, rest sourced from reference TRBV18 and TRBJ1-1, is NAGVMQNPRHLVRRRGQEARLRCSPMKGHSHVYWYRQLPEEGLKFMVYLQKENIIDESGMPKERFSAEFPKEGPSILRIQQVVRGDSAAYFCASSQSRDSEAFFGQGTRLTVV.